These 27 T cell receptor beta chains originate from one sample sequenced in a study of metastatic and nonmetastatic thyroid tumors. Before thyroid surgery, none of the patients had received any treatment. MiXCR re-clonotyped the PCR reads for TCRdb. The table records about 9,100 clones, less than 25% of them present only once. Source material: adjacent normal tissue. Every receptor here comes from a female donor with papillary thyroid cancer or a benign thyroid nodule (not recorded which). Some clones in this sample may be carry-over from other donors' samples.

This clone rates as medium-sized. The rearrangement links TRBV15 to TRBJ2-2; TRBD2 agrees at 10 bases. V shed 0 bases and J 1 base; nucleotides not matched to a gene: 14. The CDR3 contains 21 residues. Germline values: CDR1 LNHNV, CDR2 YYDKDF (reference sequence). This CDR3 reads CATSRERAAGGYPKNTGELFF. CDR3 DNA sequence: TGTGCCACCAGCAGAGAGCGGGCAGCGGGAGGGTACCCCAAGAACACCGGGGAGCTGTTTTTT.

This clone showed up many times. DNA for the CDR3: TGTGCCAGCAGCTTGCCGGGCCCCGGGGGCAGTGAGCAGTACTTC. As protein: CASSLPGPGGSEQYF. The rearrangement joins TRBV11-1 to TRBJ2-7, with D possibly being TRBD1 or TRBD2 (6 bases each). The CDR3 totals 15 residues. V lost 3 bases to trimming and J lost 7 bases, with 19 bases between them. Germline V CDR1 and CDR2: SGHAT, FQDESV (reference sequence).

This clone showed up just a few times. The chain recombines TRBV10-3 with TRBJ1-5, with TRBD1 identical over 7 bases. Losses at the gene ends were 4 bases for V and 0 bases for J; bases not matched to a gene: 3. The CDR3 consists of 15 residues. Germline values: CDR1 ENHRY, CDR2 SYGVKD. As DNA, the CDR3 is TGTGCCATCAGTGGAAGGGACAGTAGCAATCAGCCCCAGCATTTT. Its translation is CAISGRDSSNQPQHF.

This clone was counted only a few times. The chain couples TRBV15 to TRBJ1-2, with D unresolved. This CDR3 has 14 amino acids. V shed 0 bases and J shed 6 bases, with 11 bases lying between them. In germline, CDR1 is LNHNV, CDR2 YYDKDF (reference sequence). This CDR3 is CATSRDRQQNGYTF. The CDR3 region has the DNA TGTGCCACCAGCAGAGATAGACAACAAAATGGCTACACCTTC.

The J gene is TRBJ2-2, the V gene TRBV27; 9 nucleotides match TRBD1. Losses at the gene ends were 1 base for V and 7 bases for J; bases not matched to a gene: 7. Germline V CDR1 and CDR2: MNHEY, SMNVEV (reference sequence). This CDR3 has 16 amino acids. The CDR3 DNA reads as TGTGCCAGCAGTTTATTTCCGGGACAGGGACTCGGGGAGCTGTTTTTT. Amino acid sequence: CASSLFPGQGLGELFF.

The CDR3 nucleotides read TGTGCCAGCAGCCCCTCGGGGAACTATGGCTACACCTTC. This encodes CASSPSGNYGYTF. This chain links TRBV11-3 with TRBJ1-2; D not resolved. Germline V lookup: CDR1 SGHNT, CDR2 YENEEA. The CDR3 extends over 13 amino acids. Between the trimmed V and J ends, which lost 5 bases and 2 bases, there was a span of 9 bases.

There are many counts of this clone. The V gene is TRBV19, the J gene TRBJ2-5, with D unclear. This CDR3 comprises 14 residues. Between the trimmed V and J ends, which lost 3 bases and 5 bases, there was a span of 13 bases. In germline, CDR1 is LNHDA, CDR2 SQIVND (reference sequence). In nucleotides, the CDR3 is TGTGCCAGTAGTATCCCCGGAACTGGTGAGACCCAGTACTTC. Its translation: CASSIPGTGETQYF. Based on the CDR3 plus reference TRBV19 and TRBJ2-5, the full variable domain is DGGITQSPKYLFRKEGQNVTLSCEQNLNHDAMYWYRQDPGQGLRLIYYSQIVNDFQKGDIAEGYSVSREKKESFPLTVTSAQKNPTAFYLCASSIPGTGETQYFGPGTRLLVL.

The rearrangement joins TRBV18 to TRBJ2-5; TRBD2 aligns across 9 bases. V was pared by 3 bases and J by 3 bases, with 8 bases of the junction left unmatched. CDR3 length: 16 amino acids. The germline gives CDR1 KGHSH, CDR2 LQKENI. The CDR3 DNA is TGTGCCAGCTCACCCCAACTAGCGGGTGGCAAAGAGACCCAGTACTTC. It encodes CASSPQLAGGKETQYF.

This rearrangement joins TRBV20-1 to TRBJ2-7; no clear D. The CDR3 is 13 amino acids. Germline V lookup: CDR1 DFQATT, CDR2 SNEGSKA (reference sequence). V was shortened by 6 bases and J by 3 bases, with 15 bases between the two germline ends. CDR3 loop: CSAPAEDLYEQYF. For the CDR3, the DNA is TGCAGTGCCCCGGCCGAGGACCTCTACGAGCAGTACTTC.

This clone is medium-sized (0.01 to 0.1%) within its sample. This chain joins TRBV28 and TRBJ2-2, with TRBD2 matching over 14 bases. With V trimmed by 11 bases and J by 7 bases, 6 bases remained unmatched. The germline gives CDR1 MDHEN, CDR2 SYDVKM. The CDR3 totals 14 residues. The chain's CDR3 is CAAVGTSGSGELFF. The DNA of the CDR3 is TGTGCCGCCGTGGGGACTAGCGGGAGCGGGGAGCTGTTTTTT.

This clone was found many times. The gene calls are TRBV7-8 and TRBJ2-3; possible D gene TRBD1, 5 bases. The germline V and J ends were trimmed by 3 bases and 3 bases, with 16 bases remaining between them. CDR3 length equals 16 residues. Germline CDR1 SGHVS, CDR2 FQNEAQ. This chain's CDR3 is CASSFDRIASTDTQYF. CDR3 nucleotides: TGTGCCAGCAGCTTCGACAGAATCGCCAGTACAGATACGCAGTATTTT.

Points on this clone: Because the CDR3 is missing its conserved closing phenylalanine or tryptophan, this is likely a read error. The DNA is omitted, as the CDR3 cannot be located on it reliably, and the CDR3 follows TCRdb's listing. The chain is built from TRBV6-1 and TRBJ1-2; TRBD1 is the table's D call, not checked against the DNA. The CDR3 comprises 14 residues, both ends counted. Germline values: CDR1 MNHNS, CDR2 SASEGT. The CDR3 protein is CASSEGTGLYGYSL.

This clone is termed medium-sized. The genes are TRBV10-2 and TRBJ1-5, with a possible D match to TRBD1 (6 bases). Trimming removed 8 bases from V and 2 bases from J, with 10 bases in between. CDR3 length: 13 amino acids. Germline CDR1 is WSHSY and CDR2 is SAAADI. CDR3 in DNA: TGCGCCAGCCAAGGGGGGGGCAATCAGCCCCAGCATTTT. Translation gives CASQGGGNQPQHF.

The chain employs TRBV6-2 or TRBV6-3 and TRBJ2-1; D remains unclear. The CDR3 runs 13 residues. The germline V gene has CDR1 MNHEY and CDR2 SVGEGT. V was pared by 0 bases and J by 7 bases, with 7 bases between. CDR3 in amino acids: CASSYSSGNEQFF. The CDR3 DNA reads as TGTGCCAGCAGTTACTCATCTGGGAATGAGCAGTTCTTC.

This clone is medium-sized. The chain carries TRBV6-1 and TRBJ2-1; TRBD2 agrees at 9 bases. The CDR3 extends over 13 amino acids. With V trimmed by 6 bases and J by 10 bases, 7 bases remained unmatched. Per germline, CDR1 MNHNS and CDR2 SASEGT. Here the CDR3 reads CASRPGLAKEQFF. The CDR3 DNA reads TGTGCCAGCAGACCGGGACTAGCAAAGGAGCAGTTCTTC.

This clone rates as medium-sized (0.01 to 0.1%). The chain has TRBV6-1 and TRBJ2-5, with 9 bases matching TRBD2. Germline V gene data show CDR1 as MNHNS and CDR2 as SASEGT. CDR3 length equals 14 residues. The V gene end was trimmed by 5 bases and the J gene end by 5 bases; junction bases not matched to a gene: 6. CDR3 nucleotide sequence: TGTGCCAGCAGTCCTAGCGGGGTTCGGGAGACCCAGTACTTC. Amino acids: CASSPSGVRETQYF.

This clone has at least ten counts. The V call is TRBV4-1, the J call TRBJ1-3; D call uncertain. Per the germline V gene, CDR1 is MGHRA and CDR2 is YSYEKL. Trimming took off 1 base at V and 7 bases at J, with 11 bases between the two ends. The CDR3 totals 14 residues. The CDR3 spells CASSQAAFGNTIYF. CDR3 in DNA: TGCGCCAGCAGCCAAGCCGCCTTTGGGAACACCATATATTTT.

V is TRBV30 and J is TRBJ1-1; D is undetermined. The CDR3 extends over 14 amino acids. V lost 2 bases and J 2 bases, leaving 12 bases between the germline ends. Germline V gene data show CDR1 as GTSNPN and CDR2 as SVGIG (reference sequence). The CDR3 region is CAWSPSEANTEAFF. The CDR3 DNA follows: TGTGCCTGGAGTCCCTCGGAGGCCAACACTGAAGCTTTCTTT.

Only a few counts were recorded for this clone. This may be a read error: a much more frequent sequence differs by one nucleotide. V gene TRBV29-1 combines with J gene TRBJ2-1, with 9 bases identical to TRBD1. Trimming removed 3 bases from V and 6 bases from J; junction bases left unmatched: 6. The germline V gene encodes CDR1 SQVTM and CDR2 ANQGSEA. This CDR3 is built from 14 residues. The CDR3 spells CSVEVPTGGNEQFF. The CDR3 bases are TGCAGCGTTGAGGTACCGACAGGGGGCAATGAGCAGTTCTTC.

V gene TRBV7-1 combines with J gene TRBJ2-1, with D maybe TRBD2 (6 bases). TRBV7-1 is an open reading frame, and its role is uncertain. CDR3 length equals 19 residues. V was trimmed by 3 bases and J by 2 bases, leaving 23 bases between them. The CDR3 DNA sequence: TGTGCCAGCAGCTCCATAGGGATCAGGCCGGGACTGACCTACAATGAGCAGTTCTTC. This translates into CASSSIGIRPGLTYNEQFF.

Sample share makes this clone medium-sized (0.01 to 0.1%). CDR3 in amino acids: CASSPKGRNTGELFF. CDR3 coding DNA: TGTGCCAGCAGTCCCAAGGGACGGAACACCGGGGAGCTGTTTTTT. The chain combines TRBV12-3 or TRBV12-4 with TRBJ2-2; D might be TRBD1 or TRBD2, each matching 5 bases. The CDR3 spans 15 residues. Trimming took 5 bases from V and 1 from J, leaving 11 bases between them.

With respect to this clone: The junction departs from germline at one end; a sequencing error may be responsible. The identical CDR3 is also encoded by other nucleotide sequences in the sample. The DNA of the CDR3 is TGTGCCAGCAGCTTAGATCCTGGCAGATTGGCACCCAACGAACAGTACTTC. Protein: CASSLDPGRLAPNEQYF. This rearrangement joins TRBV11-2 to TRBJ2-7; no reliable D call. The CDR3 contains 17 residues. Germline V gene sequence: CDR1 SGHAT, CDR2 FQNNGV.

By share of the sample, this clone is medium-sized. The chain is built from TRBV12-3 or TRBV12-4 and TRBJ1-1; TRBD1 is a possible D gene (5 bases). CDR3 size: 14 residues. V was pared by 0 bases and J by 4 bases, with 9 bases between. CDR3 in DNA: TGTGCCAGCAGTTTAGCGTGGGGGAGCACTGAAGCTTTCTTT. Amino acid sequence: CASSLAWGSTEAFF.

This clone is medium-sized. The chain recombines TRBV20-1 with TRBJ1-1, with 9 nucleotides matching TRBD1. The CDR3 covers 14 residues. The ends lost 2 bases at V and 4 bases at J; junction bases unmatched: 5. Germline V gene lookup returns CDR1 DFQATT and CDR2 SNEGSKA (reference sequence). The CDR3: CSARTGGGVTEAFF. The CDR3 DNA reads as TGCAGTGCTAGAACAGGGGGCGGGGTCACTGAAGCTTTCTTT.

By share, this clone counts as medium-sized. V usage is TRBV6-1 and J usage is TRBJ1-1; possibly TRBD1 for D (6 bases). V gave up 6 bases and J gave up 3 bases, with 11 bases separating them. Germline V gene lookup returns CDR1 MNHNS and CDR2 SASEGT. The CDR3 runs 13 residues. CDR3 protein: CASRRDTYTEAFF. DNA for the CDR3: TGTGCCAGCAGGCGGGACACCTACACTGAAGCTTTCTTT.

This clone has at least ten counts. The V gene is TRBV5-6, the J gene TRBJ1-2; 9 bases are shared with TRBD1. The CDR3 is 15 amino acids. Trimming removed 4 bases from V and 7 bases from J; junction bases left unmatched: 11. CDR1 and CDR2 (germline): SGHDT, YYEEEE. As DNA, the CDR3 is TGTGCCAGCAGCACCCCCGGGACAGGGAAGGTTGGCTACACCTTC. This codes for CASSTPGTGKVGYTF.

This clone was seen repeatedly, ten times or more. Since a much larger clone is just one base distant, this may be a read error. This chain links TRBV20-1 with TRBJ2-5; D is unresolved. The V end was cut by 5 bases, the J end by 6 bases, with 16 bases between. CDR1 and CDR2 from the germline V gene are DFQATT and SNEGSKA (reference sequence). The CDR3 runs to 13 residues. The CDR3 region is CSAPPARAKTQYF. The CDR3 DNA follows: TGCAGTGCTCCGCCTGCCAGAGCAAAGACCCAGTACTTC.